These 32 T cell receptor beta chains were all obtained from the same sample, sequenced in a study of cytomegalovirus exposure and HLA in healthy donors. The PCR employed 60 Vbeta primers together with 13 Jbeta primers. Data came from immunoSEQ multiplex PCR; TCRdb stores just in-frame clones and leaves some out. Here the sample spans 150,000 to 200,000 clones, roughly 80% being singletons. Sequenced input: PBMCs. The receptors were sampled from a woman aged 18 to 35 in good health and CMV-seronegative.

The chain links TRBV6-4 to TRBJ2-7, with TRBD2 matching over 7 bases. This CDR3 comprises 9 residues. Germline CDR1 MRHNA, CDR2 SNTAGT. The DNA of the CDR3 is TGTGCCATCTATGCCGGGAGGAACGTC. Residues: CAIYAGRNV.

The CDR3 loop is CASSLSSGSRGYTQYF. The CDR3 DNA reads as TGTGCCAGCAGCTTAAGCAGCGGGAGTCGGGGATATACGCAGTATTTT. The chain joins TRBV7-9 to TRBJ2-3; 8 positions match TRBD2. Germline values: CDR1 SEHNR, CDR2 FQNEAQ (reference sequence). Trimming took 2 bases from V and 7 from J; bases not matched to a gene: 11. The length of the CDR3 is 16 residues.

In nucleotides, the CDR3 is TGCGCCAGCAGCTTGGCAGGGACAGGGATCTACGAGCAGTACTTC. Encoded protein: CASSLAGTGIYEQYF. This sequence joins TRBV5-1 and TRBJ2-7; 9 bases fit TRBD1. The CDR3 length is 15 residues. Per germline, CDR1 SGHRS and CDR2 YFSETQ. Losses at the gene ends were 0 bases for V and 3 bases for J; bases not matched to a gene: 4.

The genes are TRBV18 and TRBJ1-5; 9 nucleotides align to TRBD1. This CDR3 is built from 13 residues. V was pared by 4 bases and J by 5 bases, with 0 bases of the junction left unmatched. Germline values: CDR1 KGHSH, CDR2 LQKENI. In nucleotides, the CDR3 is TGTGCCAGCTCACGGGACAGGGATCAGCCCCAGCATTTT. Translation: CASSRDRDQPQHF.

The gene calls are TRBV9 and TRBJ2-7; 7 bases are a match to TRBD1. The J segment lost 2 bases and the V segment lost 0 bases, leaving 5 bases of the junction unmatched. This CDR3 contains 15 residues. The V gene's germline CDR1 is SGDLS and CDR2 YYNGEE. This chain's CDR3 is CASSVGEGQTYEQYF. Written as DNA, the CDR3 is TGTGCCAGCAGCGTAGGAGAGGGACAGACCTACGAGCAGTACTTC.

V usage is TRBV7-9 and J usage is TRBJ2-7, with a tentative D call TRBD1 (5 bases). This CDR3 is built from 16 residues. Trimming pared 4 bases from V and 4 bases from J, leaving 20 bases between. In germline, CDR1 is SEHNR, CDR2 FQNEAQ (reference sequence). This chain's CDR3 is CASSSALTGSKYEQYF. For the CDR3, the DNA is TGTGCCAGCAGCTCCGCCCTCACAGGATCTAAGTACGAGCAGTACTTC. Drawing the rest from reference TRBV7-9 and TRBJ2-7, the complete variable domain is DTGVSQNPRHKITKRGQNVTFRCDPISEHNRLYWYRQTLGQGPEFLTYFQNEAQLEKSRLLSDRFSAERPKGSFSTLEIQRTEQGDSAMYLCASSSALTGSKYEQYFGPGTRLTVT.

The gene calls are TRBV7-2 and TRBJ2-5; TRBD2 matches at 8 bases. The last part of the DNA fits TRBJ2-7 better; the J call may be wrong. Germline loops: CDR1 SGHTA, CDR2 FQGNSA. This CDR3 spans 15 amino acids. The CDR3 nucleotides read TGTGCCAGCCGGGGAGATAGCGGGAACCCTCTCGAGCAGTACTTC. As protein: CASRGDSGNPLEQYF.

This chain connects TRBV19 to TRBJ1-1, with TRBD1 identical over 8 bases. J lost 1 base, V lost 8 bases, and 9 bases had no gene match. Germline V lookup: CDR1 LNHDA, CDR2 SQIVND (reference sequence). The CDR3 runs 15 residues. For the CDR3, the DNA is TGTGCCAGTCTTTTAGGACAGGGACCGAACACTGAAGCTTTCTTT. Its protein is CASLLGQGPNTEAFF.

This clone has just one count. V gene TRBV28 combines with J gene TRBJ2-3; possible D gene TRBD1, 6 bases. There are 16 residues in the CDR3. V was clipped by 5 bases and J by 0 bases, with 15 bases between them. Germline V gene data show CDR1 as MDHEN and CDR2 as SYDVKM. The CDR3 sequence is CASSVSGTLSTDTQYF. The CDR3 region has the DNA TGTGCCAGCAGTGTATCCGGGACACTCAGCACAGATACGCAGTATTTT.

The chain links TRBV11-2 to TRBJ2-1; 7 bases align to TRBD2. Looked up from germline, CDR1 is SGHAT and CDR2 is FQNNGV. J was trimmed by 4 bases and V by 5 bases; bases with no gene match: 11. The CDR3 extends over 16 amino acids. The CDR3 sequence is CASSPIKRGEYNEQFF. The CDR3 coding sequence is TGTGCCAGCAGCCCAATAAAGCGGGGAGAGTACAATGAGCAGTTCTTC.

The chain links TRBV18 to TRBJ2-1; possibly TRBD2 for D (5 bases). Trimming took off 3 bases at V and 6 bases at J, with 15 bases between the two ends. Germline-derived CDR1 and CDR2 are KGHSH and LQKENI. The CDR3 contains 15 residues. This chain's CDR3 is CASSPLPPGINEQFF. The DNA of the CDR3 is TGTGCCAGCTCACCCCTCCCTCCGGGGATCAATGAGCAGTTCTTC.

The chain couples TRBV5-7 to TRBJ2-5, with D possibly being TRBD1 (6 bases). TRBV5-7 is an ORF for which the function is uncertain. The CDR3 totals 16 residues. The germline V and J ends were trimmed by 2 bases and 2 bases, with 16 bases remaining between them. The CDR3 coding sequence is TGTGCCAGCAGCTTTATACTAGGACAGCGACAAGAGACCCAGTACTTC. Translating it yields CASSFILGQRQETQYF.

The chain is built from TRBV28 and TRBJ1-6, with 9 positions matching TRBD1. The junction had 3 bases not matched to a gene; V was cut back by 6 bases and J by 6 bases. The CDR3 contains 14 residues. Germline CDR1 reads MDHEN; CDR2 reads SYDVKM. The CDR3 coding sequence is TGTGCCAGCAGGCGGGACAGGGTTAATTCACCCCTCCACTTT. This codes for CASRRDRVNSPLHF.

The chain is built from TRBV19 and TRBJ2-7; D is possibly TRBD1 (6 bases). The CDR3 covers 14 residues. V lost 6 bases to trimming and J lost 2 bases, with 14 bases between them. Germline CDR1 LNHDA, CDR2 SQIVND (reference sequence). The CDR3 protein is CASRSGTKTYEQYF. Here the CDR3 DNA reads TGTGCCAGTAGATCCGGGACAAAGACCTACGAGCAGTACTTC.

J is TRBJ2-1 and V is TRBV2; 7 nucleotides align to TRBD1. This CDR3 region has 16 residues. Germline trimming cut 1 base from V and 2 bases from J; bases unmatched to any gene: 5. Germline V gene sequence: CDR1 SNHLY, CDR2 FYNNEI. DNA of the CDR3: TGTGCCAGCAGTGAAGACCCAGGGGGAACCTACAATGAGCAGTTCTTC. Its protein is CASSEDPGGTYNEQFF.

The CDR3: CASSHAAGAYNEQFF. CDR3 DNA: TGCGCCAGCAGCCATGCAGCGGGAGCCTACAATGAGCAGTTCTTC. The V gene is TRBV4-3, the J gene TRBJ2-1; 8 positions match TRBD2. With V trimmed by 3 bases and J by 2 bases, 3 bases remained unmatched. Germline V gives CDR1 LGHNA, CDR2 YSLEER. CDR3 length equals 15 residues.

The chain combines TRBV13 with TRBJ2-3; 9 bases are shared with TRBD2. The CDR3 loop spans 18 amino acids. Per germline, CDR1 PRHDT and CDR2 FYEKMQ (reference sequence). V was clipped by 3 bases and J by 5 bases; unmatched bases: 15. Written as DNA, the CDR3 is TGTGCCAGCAGCTTCAGAGGGCTAGCGGGGTTTCTGGGAGATACGCAGTATTTT. It yields the protein CASSFRGLAGFLGDTQYF.

This clone was detected only once. This rearrangement joins TRBV11-3 to TRBJ2-5; 11 bases are shared with TRBD2. The length of the CDR3 is 16 residues. V shed 2 bases and J 4 bases; nucleotides not matched to a gene: 6. Germline V gene data show CDR1 as SGHNT and CDR2 as YENEEA. The DNA for the CDR3 is TGTGCCAGCAGCTTACCCGGGCTAGCGGGAGGAGAGACCCAGTACTTC. Protein sequence: CASSLPGLAGGETQYF.

The chain recombines TRBV15 with TRBJ1-1; 9 bases map to TRBD1. The V gene end was trimmed by 9 bases and the J gene end by 1 base; junction bases not matched to a gene: 27. This CDR3 has 21 amino acids. CDR1 and CDR2 from the germline V gene are LNHNV and YYDKDF (reference sequence). The CDR3 DNA reads TGTGCCACTGGCTTCCTCCGGGACAGGGTTAAAGGGTACGATTGGAACACTGAAGCTTTCTTT. This sequence encodes CATGFLRDRVKGYDWNTEAFF. Looking up the rest from reference TRBV15 and TRBJ1-1 gives the full variable domain: DAMVIQNPRYQVTQFGKPVTLSCSQTLNHNVMYWYQQKSSQAPKLLFHYYDKDFNNEADTPDNFQSRRPNTSFCFLDIRSPGLGDTAMYLCATGFLRDRVKGYDWNTEAFFGQGTRLTVV.

In this sample, this clone turned up once. The V call is TRBV5-6, the J call TRBJ2-1; D unresolved. The CDR3 has 15 residues. The V end lost 0 bases, the J end lost 9 bases, and 16 bases lay between the germline ends. CDR1 and CDR2 (germline): SGHDT, YYEEEE. The CDR3 spells CASSLGSIFPGEQFF. In nucleotides, the CDR3 is TGTGCCAGCAGCTTGGGGTCGATTTTCCCAGGTGAGCAGTTCTTC.

V gene TRBV6-5 combines with J gene TRBJ1-2, with 9 bases lining up with TRBD1. CDR3 length: 14 residues. Germline V CDR1 and CDR2: MNHEY, SVGAGI. The V segment lost 6 bases and the J segment 8 bases; nucleotides outside the gene matches: 10. The CDR3 loop is CASRPRDRVIGYTF. The CDR3 nucleotides read TGTGCCAGCAGGCCCCGGGACAGGGTTATCGGCTACACCTTC.

The J gene is TRBJ2-2, the V gene TRBV19; D possibly corresponds to TRBD2 (5 bases). This CDR3 is built from 13 residues. The V and J ends lost 10 bases and 3 bases respectively, with 12 bases between them. Germline CDR1 and CDR2: LNHDA and SQIVND (reference sequence). The CDR3 nucleotides read TGTGCCACCCCTTCGGGGTACACCGGGGAGCTGTTTTTT. Translation gives CATPSGYTGELFF.

This clone was detected many times. This sequence joins TRBV4-3 and TRBJ2-5; D is uncertain. This CDR3 contains 15 residues. The germline gives CDR1 LGHNA, CDR2 YSLEER. Trimming shortened V by 1 base and J by 5 bases, and 14 bases separated the two germline ends. The CDR3 reads CASSQASGSFETQYF. For the CDR3, the DNA is TGCGCCAGCAGCCAAGCGTCCGGGTCTTTTGAGACCCAGTACTTC.

This clone has only one observation. This rearrangement joins TRBV12-5 to TRBJ2-1; 10 bases map to TRBD2. J was trimmed by 9 bases and V by 6 bases; bases with no gene match: 14. CDR1 and CDR2 (germline): LGHNT, FRNRAP. The CDR3 runs to 16 residues. For the CDR3, the DNA is TGTGCTAGTGGCCAGGCAGCGGGAGGGCCGGGAATTGAGCAGTTCTTC. Its protein is CASGQAAGGPGIEQFF.

The chain couples TRBV30 to TRBJ2-7; the D is unclear. This CDR3 is 11 amino acids long. Germline V gene lookup returns CDR1 GTSNPN and CDR2 SVGIG (reference sequence). V was shortened by 2 bases and J by 7 bases, with 9 bases between the two germline ends. Here the CDR3 DNA reads TGTGCCTGGAGTAATCTGCGAGAGCAGTACTTC. Encoded protein: CAWSNLREQYF. Full variable domain (rest looked up from reference TRBV30 and TRBJ2-7): SQTIHQWPATLVQPVGSPLSLECTVEGTSNPNLYWYRQAAGRGLQLLFYSVGIGQISSEVPQNLSASRPQDRQFILSSKKLLLSDSGFYLCAWSNLREQYFGPGTRLTVT.

The V call is TRBV7-9, the J call TRBJ1-4; tentative D call: TRBD1 (6 bases). The germline CDR1 and CDR2 sequences are SEHNR and FQNEAQ (reference sequence). The CDR3 has 15 residues. V dropped 0 bases and J dropped 7 bases, with 12 bases sitting between them. The CDR3 loop reads CASSLAGGPGEKLFF. CDR3 sequence (DNA): TGTGCCAGCAGCTTAGCTGGGGGCCCGGGTGAAAAACTGTTTTTT.

This clone was seen a handful of times. The chain is built from TRBV29-1 and TRBJ1-1; D is undetermined. CDR3 length: 13 amino acids. V was pared by 4 bases and J by 0 bases, with 9 bases between. CDR1 is SQVTM and CDR2 is ANQGSEA in the germline V gene. In DNA, the CDR3 is TGCAGCGTTGCGTCGGGATTGAACACTGAAGCTTTCTTT. Amino acids: CSVASGLNTEAFF. The whole variable domain, remainder taken from reference TRBV29-1 and TRBJ1-1, is SAVISQKPSRDICQRGTSLTIQCQVDSQVTMMFWYRQQPGQSLTLIATANQGSEATYESGFVIDKFPISRPNLTFSTLTVSNMSPEDSSIYLCSVASGLNTEAFFGQGTRLTVV.

The rearrangement uses TRBV11-3 and TRBJ2-1; 7 positions match TRBD1. With 5 bases clipped from V and 5 bases from J, the junction kept 15 bases outside the gene matches. Germline loops: CDR1 SGHNT, CDR2 YENEEA. This CDR3 contains 17 residues. The CDR3 protein is CASSARQGRKADNEQFF. The CDR3 DNA reads as TGTGCCAGCAGCGCCAGACAGGGTCGGAAGGCAGACAATGAGCAGTTCTTC.

The V gene is TRBV7-8, the J gene TRBJ1-6; 8 nucleotides agree with TRBD1. The CDR3 totals 17 residues. Germline values: CDR1 SGHVS, CDR2 FQNEAQ. Trimming removed 1 base from V and 9 bases from J; junction bases left unmatched: 11. The CDR3 sequence: CASSLGYRGTFSSPLHF. DNA of the CDR3: TGTGCCAGCAGCTTAGGTTACAGGGGGACCTTTTCTTCACCCCTCCACTTT.

The chain links TRBV30 to TRBJ2-2; D ambiguous. CDR3 length equals 15 residues. The V gene's germline CDR1 is GTSNPN and CDR2 SVGIG (reference sequence). V lost 7 bases, J lost 2 bases, and 17 bases lay in between. DNA of the CDR3: TGTGCCTACAACCCCGGGTGGGTCAACACCGGGGAGCTGTTTTTT. It encodes CAYNPGWVNTGELFF.

The genes are TRBV30 and TRBJ1-2; 8 nucleotides line up with TRBD1. Germline trimming cut 1 base from V and 8 bases from J; bases unmatched to any gene: 12. CDR1 GTSNPN and CDR2 SVGIG come from the germline V gene (reference sequence). The CDR3 spans 15 residues. The CDR3 region has the DNA TGTGCCTGGAGTGAGACCTCGAACAGGGGGGAGGGCTACACCTTC. Encoded protein: CAWSETSNRGEGYTF.

The rearrangement links TRBV27 to TRBJ2-1; 7 nucleotides agree with TRBD2. The germline V gene has CDR1 MNHEY and CDR2 SMNVEV (reference sequence). The CDR3 length is 14 residues. V dropped 3 bases and J dropped 5; count of bases not matched to a gene: 4. The CDR3 reads CASSLRGSNNEQFF. The CDR3 bases are TGTGCCAGCAGTTTGCGGGGGTCCAACAATGAGCAGTTCTTC.